This T cell receptor beta chain was obtained from a study of T-cell memory formation after mild COVID-19. The study, taken as a whole, reports: Cross-reactive memory apparently joined, as some responding clones appeared in pre-infection memory. Most CD4+ clones that shrank were in CM and EM, while CD8+ ones turned up in EMRA.

Details on this clonotype: Its antigen is still unknown.

Per germline, CDR1 MNHEY and CDR2 SVGAGI. Trimming took off 7 bases at V and 4 bases at J, with 10 bases between the two ends. The length of the CDR3 is 13 residues. TCRdb independently ran MiXCR on the 5' RACE reads; one entry per CDR3 protein. The table lists 470,000 or so distinct CDR3 sequences, 20% to 30% of them singletons. Sample: PBMCs or a T cell subset sorted from them (not recorded which). The sequence came from an adult woman who had mild COVID-19 (a few samples of this study predate the infection). Cell type and time point are not known. The chain employs TRBV6-5 and TRBJ2-2, with D possibly being TRBD2 (5 bases). The chain's CDR3 is CASTPRGTGELFF. In DNA, the CDR3 is TGTGCCAGCACCCCTCGGGGCACCGGGGAGCTGTTTTTT.